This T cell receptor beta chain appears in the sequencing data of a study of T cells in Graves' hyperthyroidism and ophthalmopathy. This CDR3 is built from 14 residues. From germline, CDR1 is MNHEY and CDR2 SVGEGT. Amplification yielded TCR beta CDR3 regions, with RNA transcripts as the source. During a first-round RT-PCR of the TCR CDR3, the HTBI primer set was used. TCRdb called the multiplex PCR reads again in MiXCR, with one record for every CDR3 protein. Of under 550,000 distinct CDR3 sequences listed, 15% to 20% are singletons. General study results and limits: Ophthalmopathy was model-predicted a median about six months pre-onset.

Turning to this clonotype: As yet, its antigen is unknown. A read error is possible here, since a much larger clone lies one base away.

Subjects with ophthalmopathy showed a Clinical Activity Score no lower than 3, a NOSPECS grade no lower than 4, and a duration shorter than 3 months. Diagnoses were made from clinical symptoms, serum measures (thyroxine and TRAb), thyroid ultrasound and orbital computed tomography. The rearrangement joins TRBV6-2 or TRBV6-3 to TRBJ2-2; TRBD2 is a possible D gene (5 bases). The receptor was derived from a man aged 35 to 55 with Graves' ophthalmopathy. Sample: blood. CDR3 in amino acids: CASRYWTNTGEPFF. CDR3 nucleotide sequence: TGTGCCAGCAGATACTGGACGAACACCGGGGAGCCGTTTTTT.